The next 20 T cell receptor beta chains were all read from a single sample in a study of blood T cells in healthy people across ages. Combining a sample-barcoded 5' primer with a J-beta primer mix, a second PCR ran for roughly 7 to 12 cycles. TCRdb re-called the 5' RACE reads through MiXCR, storing one row per CDR3 protein. Of 750,000 to 950,000 distinct CDR3 sequences in the sample, roughly 24% were seen once. These data are also associated with another study on T cells of mothers and their children.

Sequencing was performed on blood. The source is a boy younger than 18 in good health.

This clonotype turned up a few times. The gene calls are TRBV4-1 and TRBJ2-5; D possibly uses TRBD1 or TRBD2 (5 bases each). The CDR3 is 16 residues long. The V and J ends lost 1 base and 5 bases respectively, with 17 bases between them. The germline CDR1 and CDR2 sequences are MGHRA and YSYEKL. The CDR3 region is CASSQVRLGVGETQYF. The CDR3 region has the DNA TGCGCCAGCAGCCAAGTGCGACTGGGGGTTGGGGAGACCCAGTACTTC.

The J gene is TRBJ2-3, the V gene TRBV7-2; 7 nucleotides agree with TRBD2. The germline V gene has CDR1 SGHTA and CDR2 FQGNSA. This CDR3 comprises 13 residues. V shed 5 bases and J 5 bases; nucleotides not matched to a gene: 4. The CDR3: CASSQQREDTQYF. The CDR3 region has the DNA TGTGCCAGCAGCCAACAGCGGGAAGATACGCAGTATTTT.

CDR3 in amino acids: CASSQPGTGGSPLHF. CDR3 nucleotide sequence: TGCGCCAGCAGCCAACCCGGGACAGGGGGTTCACCCCTCCACTTT. The rearrangement joins TRBV4-1 to TRBJ1-6, with 11 bases aligning to TRBD1. The V segment lost 2 bases and the J segment 9 bases; nucleotides outside the gene matches: 3. CDR3 length: 15 amino acids. CDR1 and CDR2 from the germline V gene are MGHRA and YSYEKL.

This chain links TRBV24-1 with TRBJ1-5; D call uncertain. V was shortened by 1 base and J by 7 bases, with 10 bases between the two germline ends. CDR1 and CDR2 (germline): KGHDR, SFDVKD. The CDR3 is made up of 14 amino acids. The DNA for the CDR3 is TGTGCCACCAGTGATTTAAAAGGGCCACAGCCCCAGCATTTT. Amino acid sequence: CATSDLKGPQPQHF.

A note on this clonotype: Sequence at one end of the junction differs from germline and may be a read error. This sequence joins TRBV12-3 or TRBV12-4 and TRBJ2-3; 11 nucleotides line up with TRBD2. The CDR3 spans 15 residues. The CDR3 nucleotides are TGTGCCAGCAGTCATAGCGGGGGGGCCGCAGATACGCAGTATTTC. It translates to CASSHSGGAADTQYF.

This clonotype was recorded a few times. V is TRBV11-2 and J is TRBJ2-1; no definite D call. Germline lookup yields CDR1 SGHAT and CDR2 FQNNGV. This CDR3 comprises 15 residues. Deletions cut 7 bases from V and 0 bases from J, with 13 bases between. This CDR3 is CASIVGTGSYNEQFF. The DNA of the CDR3 is TGTGCCAGCATAGTGGGCACTGGCTCCTACAATGAGCAGTTCTTC. Variable domain in full (rest from reference TRBV11-2 and TRBJ2-1): EAGVAQSPRYKIIEKRQSVAFWCNPISGHATLYWYQQILGQGPKLLIQFQNNGVVDDSQLPKDRFSAERLKGVDSTLKIQPAKLEDSAVYLCASIVGTGSYNEQFFGPGTRLTVL.

The rearrangement joins TRBV5-4 to TRBJ2-1, with 7 bases fitting TRBD1. With the DNA end fitting TRBJ2-7 better, the J assignment may be wrong. The CDR3 is 14 amino acids. CDR1 SGHNT and CDR2 YYREEE come from the germline V gene (reference sequence). The CDR3 here is CASRMDRSSYEQYF. In DNA, the CDR3 is TGTGCCAGCAGGATGGACAGGAGCTCCTACGAGCAGTACTTC.

This clonotype was seen a single time. V gene TRBV10-3 combines with J gene TRBJ2-3; TRBD2 is a possible D gene (6 bases). Trimming removed 2 bases from V and 2 bases from J, with 8 bases in between. The germline CDR1 and CDR2 sequences are ENHRY and SYGVKD. There are 14 residues in the CDR3. CDR3 coding DNA: TGTGCCATCAGTGAGGGGGGACTCACAGATACGCAGTATTTT. Translating gives CAISEGGLTDTQYF.

The rearrangement joins TRBV20-1 to TRBJ2-1; TRBD2 matches 15 bases. After removal of 6 bases from V and 4 bases from J, the junction contained 7 bases not matched to a gene. The CDR3 spans 16 residues. Per the germline V gene, CDR1 is DFQATT and CDR2 is SNEGSKA (reference sequence). CDR3 in amino acids: CSAGLAGGPGYNEQFF. The CDR3 bases are TGCAGTGCCGGACTAGCGGGGGGGCCCGGGTACAATGAGCAGTTCTTC.

On this clonotype itself: Lacking the conserved final phenylalanine or tryptophan, this CDR3 likely reflects a read error. This chain links TRBV2 with TRBJ1-1, with D hard to call. The germline CDR1 and CDR2 sequences are SNHLY and FYNNEI. Trimming cost V 7 bases and J 6 bases, with 12 bases left between them. This CDR3 comprises 12 residues. The CDR3 DNA is TGTGCCAGCACCAGCCCGGCACCTGAAGCTTTCTCT. This sequence encodes CASTSPAPEAFS.

This clonotype appeared a few times. The V and J genes are TRBV28 and TRBJ2-1; D is unresolved. The CDR3 has 15 amino acids. The V end was cut by 5 bases, the J end by 6 bases, with 17 bases between. Per the germline V gene, CDR1 is MDHEN and CDR2 is SYDVKM. CDR3 sequence: CASSLLVGLGNEQFF. The CDR3 DNA sequence: TGTGCCAGCAGTCTGCTGGTGGGCCTGGGCAATGAGCAGTTCTTC.

Only a few counts were recorded for this clonotype. The gene calls are TRBV28 and TRBJ2-5; 8 nucleotides match TRBD1. Looked up from germline, CDR1 is MDHEN and CDR2 is SYDVKM. Trimming took 5 bases from V and 5 from J; bases not matched to a gene: 10. This CDR3 contains 15 residues. This chain's CDR3 is CASSPPDRVGETQYF. CDR3 bases: TGTGCCAGCAGTCCACCGGACAGGGTTGGGGAGACCCAGTACTTC.

This clonotype was counted a few times. The genes are TRBV12-3 or TRBV12-4 and TRBJ2-7, with 8 positions matching TRBD1. The length of the CDR3 is 14 residues. Unmatched junction bases numbered 5, after V lost 5 bases and J lost 2 bases. For the CDR3, the DNA is TGTGCCAGCAGTCCGTGGACAGGGCCCTACGAGCAGTACTTC. Protein product: CASSPWTGPYEQYF.

The CDR3 bases are TGTGCCAGTAAAGCTAGCCCCTACTCTGGGGCCAACGTCCTGACTTTC. Translation: CASKASPYSGANVLTF. The chain is built from TRBV12-3 or TRBV12-4 and TRBJ2-6; tentative D call: TRBD2 (5 bases). V was clipped by 9 bases and J by 0 bases, with 15 bases between them. CDR3 length: 16 amino acids.

The gene calls are TRBV7-9 and TRBJ1-1, with unresolved D. The V end was cut by 1 base, the J end by 0 bases, with 15 bases between. The CDR3 covers 17 residues. Germline V gene data show CDR1 as SEHNR and CDR2 as FQNEAQ (reference sequence). The CDR3 spells CASSLVKFGAMNTEAFF. The CDR3 DNA is TGTGCCAGCAGCTTAGTTAAGTTTGGAGCAATGAACACTGAAGCTTTCTTT.

The chain has TRBV21-1 and TRBJ2-5. TRBV21-1 is flagged as a pseudogene. The CDR3 spans 17 residues. The CDR3 here is CASSKDDGWDNVWTQYF. The CDR3 DNA follows: TGTGCCAGCAGCAAAGATGACGGTTGGGATAACGTGTGGACCCAGTACTTC.

The rearrangement joins TRBV14 to TRBJ2-4; D is perhaps TRBD1 or TRBD2 (5 bases each). The CDR3 is 13 amino acids. The germline V and J ends were trimmed by 2 bases and 8 bases, with 10 bases remaining between them. CDR1 SGHDN and CDR2 FVKESK come from the germline V gene. CDR3 DNA: TGTGCCAGCAGCCAAAATAGAGGGGACATTCAGTACTTC. Its protein product is CASSQNRGDIQYF.

The table lists this clonotype with a few counts. The V call is TRBV28, the J call TRBJ2-5, with 7 bases identical to TRBD2. The junction had 17 bases not matched to a gene; V was cut back by 3 bases and J by 7 bases. Germline CDR1 and CDR2: MDHEN and SYDVKM. The CDR3 contains 17 residues. The CDR3 loop is CASSFKIITGGRGTQYF. The CDR3 DNA reads as TGTGCCAGCAGTTTCAAGATCATTACGGGGGGAAGGGGGACCCAGTACTTC.

The V and J genes are TRBV5-6 and TRBJ2-4, with D perhaps matching TRBD2 (5 bases). The CDR3 runs 14 residues. V was clipped by 0 bases and J by 8 bases, with 12 bases between them. The V gene's germline CDR1 is SGHDT and CDR2 YYEEEE. The CDR3 region has the DNA TGTGCCAGCAGCTTGGGACTACCTAAGGACATTCAGTACTTC. Protein sequence: CASSLGLPKDIQYF.

This clonotype was observed a few times. The chain is built from TRBV2 and TRBJ2-5; D is ambiguous. Trimming removed 6 bases at V and 4 bases at J, with 18 bases between. Germline CDR1 SNHLY, CDR2 FYNNEI. The CDR3 has 15 residues. This CDR3 reads CASRVRTGLGETQYF. The CDR3 DNA is TGTGCCAGCAGGGTTCGGACGGGTTTGGGAGAGACCCAGTACTTC.